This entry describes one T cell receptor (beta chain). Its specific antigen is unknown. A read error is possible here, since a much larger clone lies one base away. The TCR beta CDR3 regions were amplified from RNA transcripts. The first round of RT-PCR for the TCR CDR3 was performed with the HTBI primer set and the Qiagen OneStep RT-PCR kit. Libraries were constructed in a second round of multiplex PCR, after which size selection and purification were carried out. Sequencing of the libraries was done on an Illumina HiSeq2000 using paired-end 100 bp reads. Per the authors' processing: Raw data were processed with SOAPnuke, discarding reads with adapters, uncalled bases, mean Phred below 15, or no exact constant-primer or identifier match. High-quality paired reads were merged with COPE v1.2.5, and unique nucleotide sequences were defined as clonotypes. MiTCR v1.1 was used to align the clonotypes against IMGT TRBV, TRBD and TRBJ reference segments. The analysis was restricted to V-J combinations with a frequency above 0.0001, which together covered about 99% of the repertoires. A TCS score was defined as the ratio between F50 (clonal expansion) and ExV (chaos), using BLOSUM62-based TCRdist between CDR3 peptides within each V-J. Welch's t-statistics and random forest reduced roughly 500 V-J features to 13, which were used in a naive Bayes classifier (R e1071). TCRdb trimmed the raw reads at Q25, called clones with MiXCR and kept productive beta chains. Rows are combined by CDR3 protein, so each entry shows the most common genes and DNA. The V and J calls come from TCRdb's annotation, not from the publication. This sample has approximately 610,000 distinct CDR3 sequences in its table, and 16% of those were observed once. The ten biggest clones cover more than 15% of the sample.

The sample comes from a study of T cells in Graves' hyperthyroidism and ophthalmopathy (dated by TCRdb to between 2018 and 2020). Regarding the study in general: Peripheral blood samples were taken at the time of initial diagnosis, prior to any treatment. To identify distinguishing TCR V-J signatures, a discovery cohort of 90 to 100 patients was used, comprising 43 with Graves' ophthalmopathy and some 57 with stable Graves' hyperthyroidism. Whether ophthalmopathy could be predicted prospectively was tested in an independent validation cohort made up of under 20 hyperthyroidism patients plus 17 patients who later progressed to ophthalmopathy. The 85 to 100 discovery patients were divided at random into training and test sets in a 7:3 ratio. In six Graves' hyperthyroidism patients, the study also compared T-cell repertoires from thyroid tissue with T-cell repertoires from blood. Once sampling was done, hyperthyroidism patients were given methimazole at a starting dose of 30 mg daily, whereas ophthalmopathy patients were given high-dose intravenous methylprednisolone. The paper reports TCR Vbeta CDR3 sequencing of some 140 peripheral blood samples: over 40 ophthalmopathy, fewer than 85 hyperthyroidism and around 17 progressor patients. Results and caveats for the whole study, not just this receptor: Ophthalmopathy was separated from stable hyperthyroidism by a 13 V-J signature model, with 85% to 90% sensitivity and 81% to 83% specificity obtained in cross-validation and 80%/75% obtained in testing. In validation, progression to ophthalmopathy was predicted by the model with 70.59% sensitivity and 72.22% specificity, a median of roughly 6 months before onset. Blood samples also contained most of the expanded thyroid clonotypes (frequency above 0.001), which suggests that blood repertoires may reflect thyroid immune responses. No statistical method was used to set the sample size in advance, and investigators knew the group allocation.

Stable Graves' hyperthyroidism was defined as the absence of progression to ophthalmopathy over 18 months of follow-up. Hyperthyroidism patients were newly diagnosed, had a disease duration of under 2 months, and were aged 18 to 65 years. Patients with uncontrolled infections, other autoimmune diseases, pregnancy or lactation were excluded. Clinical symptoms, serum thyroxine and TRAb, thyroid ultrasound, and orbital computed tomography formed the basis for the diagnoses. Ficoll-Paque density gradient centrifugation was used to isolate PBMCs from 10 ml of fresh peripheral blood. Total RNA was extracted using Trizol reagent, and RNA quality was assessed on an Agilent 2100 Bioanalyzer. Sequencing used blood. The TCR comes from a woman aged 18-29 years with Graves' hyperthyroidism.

CDR3 region: CASSQTGFNQPQPF. The DNA is as follows: TGTGCCAGCAGTCAGACAGGTTTCAATCAGCCCCAGCCTTTT. Rearrangement joined TRBV5-6 to TRBJ1-5, and perhaps TRBD1 as D gene, on 6 matching bases. The CDR3 spans 14 residues, from the cysteine through the phenylalanine. Only CDR3 DNA remains: 42 bases, in frame from the first base. In the germline V gene, CDR1 corresponds to SGHDT and CDR2 to YYEEEE.